Listed here are 10 T cell receptor beta chains from one sample, sequenced in a study of cytomegalovirus exposure and HLA in healthy donors. The protocol was immunoSEQ multiplex PCR, while the TCRdb copy is restricted to in-frame clones and leaves out a portion. The sample holds under 250,000 clones; approximately 90% are singletons and the top ten take 1% to 1.2%. Sequenced input: PBMCs. All receptors come from a woman aged 18-35 years in good health and CMV-seronegative.

J is TRBJ2-1 and V is TRBV30; TRBD1 is a possible D gene (6 bases). The CDR3 has 17 amino acids. The germline V and J ends were trimmed by 0 bases and 7 bases, with 22 bases remaining between them. CDR1 is GTSNPN, CDR2 SVGIG, per germline (reference sequence). CDR3 DNA sequence: TGTGCCTGGAGTGTACGTGCAGGGGCTCGAGGATGGAATGAGCAGTTCTTC. Translation: CAWSVRAGARGWNEQFF. Looking up the rest from reference TRBV30 and TRBJ2-1 gives the full variable domain: SQTIHQWPATLVQPVGSPLSLECTVEGTSNPNLYWYRQAAGRGLQLLFYSVGIGQISSEVPQNLSASRPQDRQFILSSKKLLLSDSGFYLCAWSVRAGARGWNEQFFGPGTRLTVL.

The rearrangement joins TRBV15 to TRBJ2-1; a possible D gene is TRBD1 (5 bases). Deletions cut 1 base from V and 7 bases from J, with 8 bases between. Germline-derived CDR1 and CDR2 are LNHNV and YYDKDF (reference sequence). This CDR3 has 13 residues. The CDR3 loop is CATSRGRANEQFF. CDR3 nucleotides: TGTGCCACCAGCAGAGGCAGGGCGAATGAGCAGTTCTTC.

CDR3 nucleotides: TGTGCCAGCAGCGGAGCGGGAGGTGGCAATGAGCAGTTCTTC. Amino acids: CASSGAGGGNEQFF. V and J are TRBV11-3 and TRBJ2-1; TRBD2 aligns across 9 bases. CDR3 length: 14 residues. After removal of 5 bases from V and 6 bases from J, the junction contained 5 bases not matched to a gene. Germline V gene lookup returns CDR1 SGHNT and CDR2 YENEEA.

The V and J genes are TRBV7-9 and TRBJ1-1, with 11 bases identical to TRBD1. With V trimmed by 5 bases and J by 2 bases, 10 bases remained unmatched. This CDR3 is 17 amino acids long. Germline V gene data show CDR1 as SEHNR and CDR2 as FQNEAQ (reference sequence). The CDR3 nucleotides read TGTGCCAGCAGCGCCCATATTAGGACAGGGGGCAACACTGAAGCTTTCTTT. The encoded protein is CASSAHIRTGGNTEAFF.

This rearrangement joins TRBV5-1 to TRBJ2-7, with 8 bases lining up with TRBD2. Germline loops: CDR1 SGHRS, CDR2 YFSETQ. V dropped 4 bases and J dropped 4; count of bases not matched to a gene: 13. The CDR3 is 16 residues long. In DNA form, the CDR3 reads TGCGCCAGCAGCCCGACCCGGGGACTAGACTATTACGAGCAGTACTTC. Protein sequence: CASSPTRGLDYYEQYF.

V gene TRBV18 combines with J gene TRBJ1-5; 9 bases agree with TRBD1. Germline lookup yields CDR1 KGHSH and CDR2 LQKENI. Unmatched junction bases numbered 9, after V lost 8 bases and J lost 4 bases. The CDR3 runs to 15 residues. The CDR3 DNA reads TGTGCCAGCAGCTTAATGGACAGGGGAAATCAGCCCCAGCATTTT. As protein: CASSLMDRGNQPQHF.

The chain uses TRBV7-8 and TRBJ1-1, with a tentative D call TRBD1 (5 bases). Germline lookup yields CDR1 SGHVS and CDR2 FQNEAQ. V was pared by 5 bases and J by 1 base, with 11 bases between. The CDR3 is 14 residues long. The chain's CDR3 is CASSADNQNTEAFF. The CDR3 DNA sequence: TGTGCCAGCAGCGCGGACAACCAGAACACTGAAGCTTTCTTT.

V gene TRBV12-5 combines with J gene TRBJ2-1; D call uncertain. This CDR3 contains 17 residues. V dropped 0 bases and J dropped 6 bases, with 18 bases sitting between them. Germline CDR1 is LGHNT and CDR2 is FRNRAP. The chain's CDR3 is CASGLVLTHASLNEQFF. The CDR3 bases are TGTGCTAGTGGTTTGGTACTGACGCATGCTAGTCTCAATGAGCAGTTCTTC.

The chain combines TRBV11-2 with TRBJ2-7, with D unclear. CDR3 length equals 14 residues. Germline values: CDR1 SGHAT, CDR2 FQNNGV. V gave up 4 bases and J gave up 2 bases, with 12 bases separating them. The CDR3 DNA follows: TGTGCCAGCAGCTACCAACGAACGGCCTACGAGCAGTACTTC. Amino acid sequence: CASSYQRTAYEQYF.

The chain recombines TRBV5-1 with TRBJ1-5, with TRBD1 matching 12 bases. The length of the CDR3 is 15 residues. Germline CDR1 is SGHRS and CDR2 is YFSETQ. The junction had 2 bases not matched to a gene; V was cut back by 2 bases and J by 5 bases. DNA for the CDR3: TGCGCCAGCAGCTTAGGGACAGGGGGCGATCAGCCCCAGCATTTT. Amino acids: CASSLGTGGDQPQHF.